The 2 T cell receptor beta chains below all came from one sample that was sequenced in a study of chemoradiotherapy in HPV16-positive cancers. Assay used: immunoSEQ multiplex PCR; TCRdb lists only in-frame clones, some missing. Among around 5,400 clones listed, roughly 85% were seen once. Sequencing was performed on tumor tissue, taken from a patient who underwent chemoradiotherapy. The receptor source for this set is a human donor with HPV-associated anogenital cancer.

The chain uses TRBV7-2 and TRBJ1-3; D is uncertain. CDR3 size: 16 residues. V was pared by 1 base and J by 4 bases, with 14 bases between. Looked up from germline, CDR1 is SGHTA and CDR2 is FQGNSA. The CDR3 here is CASSLVRDVGGNTIYF. The CDR3 DNA reads TGTGCCAGCAGCTTAGTTCGGGATGTAGGAGGAAACACCATATATTTT.

By proportion, this clone is large. The V gene is TRBV5-1, the J gene TRBJ1-2; D is perhaps TRBD1 (5 bases). V was shortened by 5 bases and J by 8 bases, with 16 bases between the two germline ends. There are 13 residues in the CDR3. Germline lookup yields CDR1 SGHRS and CDR2 YFSETQ. The DNA of the CDR3 is TGCGCCAGCAGAGGGGAGGAACTCTTCGGCTACACCTTC. Translated: CASRGEELFGYTF.